The sequence of this TCR beta chain was determined in a study of cytomegalovirus exposure and HLA in healthy donors (dated by TCRdb to about 2017). Background on the whole study: The roughly 650 repertoires of the first cohort and the 120 validation repertoires were produced on the same platform, according to a later analysis. The study was designed to test whether signatures of past pathogen exposure could be identified by cataloging public T cell receptors. A separate validation cohort of about 110 different subjects was used in addition to the roughly 700-subject first cohort. To predict cytomegalovirus infection status, the study combined high-throughput TCR immunosequencing, statistical association of individual TCRs with disease status, and machine learning. General study outcomes and caveats: It was suggested by the authors that the approach could potentially be generalized to other disease states and immunological phenotypes. The classifier was reported to diagnose cytomegalovirus status with high specificity and sensitivity in both the original and validation cohorts. A few of the identified cytomegalovirus-associated TCR beta chains were confirmed in vitro to be specific for cytomegalovirus antigens. A later analysis found that TCRs clustered in the first cohort also tended to co-occur in the 120 validation repertoires, with about 94% of cluster scores above 0. A total of 150 or so TCR beta chains were listed by the study as associated with cytomegalovirus. Most TCR sequences were observed very rarely across donors, whereas some public TCRs were present in many individuals. A later analysis lacked HLA typing for the validation cohort, so it scored co-occurrence in that cohort across all 120 or so repertoires.

A remark on this clone: Its specific antigen is unknown. Per-base qualities were not stored, and no clone one base away is much larger.

Library generation was performed with the immunoSEQ multiplex PCR assay. In the source study's methods: A statistical classification framework was built to diagnose cytomegalovirus status from the catalog of TCR beta chain sequences. TCRdb carries this immuneACCESS record with in-frame sequences only. Its versions omit some clonotypes, under half of them owing to an unresolved V gene in the studies checked, with the rest unexplained. V and J calls and clone size are those listed in that table; D and trimming were worked out from the DNA. In this sample the table shows about 60,000 clones, 90% to 96% of which occur a single time. The ten largest account for roughly 1.2% of the sample. The donors were included in the validation cohort of some 110 subjects, a group kept apart from the roughly 670-subject first cohort. CDR1 MDHEN and CDR2 SYDVKM were looked up in the germline V gene. V trim: 5 bases; J trim: 4 bases; unmatched bases: 8. From cysteine to phenylalanine, the CDR3 is 15 amino acids long. Only CDR3 DNA remains: 45 bases, in frame from the first base.

The material sequenced was PBMCs. The sequence came from a young woman in good health and CMV-seronegative. The chain was built from TRBV28 and TRBJ1-1; TRBD1 fits 9 bases in the junction. The CDR3 reads CASSPPGQGSTEAFF. At the DNA level, the sequence is TGTGCCAGCAGTCCCCCGGGACAGGGATCCACTGAAGCTTTCTTT.